This T cell receptor beta chain emerged from a study of T-cell memory formation after mild COVID-19. On the study more broadly: For the most part, TCR clusters were specific to one donor.

General study results and limits: Memory sampled before infection contained some responding clones, suggesting cross-reactive memory joined. CD4+ clones that contracted lay mainly in CM and EM; CD8+ ones lay in EMRA.

TCRalpha and TCRbeta libraries used 5'RACE with constant-segment primers and UMIs. MiXCR, run by TCRdb on the 5' RACE reads, gives a single entry per CDR3 protein. In the table there are about 180,000 distinct CDR3 sequences, roughly 16% of which are singletons. Losses at the gene ends were 9 bases for V and 4 bases for J; bases not matched to a gene: 7. The CDR3 extends over 13 amino acids. Germline CDR1 and CDR2: MNHEY and SMNVEV (reference sequence). Notes on this clonotype: Its antigen is currently unknown.

The sequence was collected from an adult woman who had mild COVID-19 (a few samples of this study predate the infection). Cell type and time point are not known. V is TRBV27 and J is TRBJ2-5, with 8 positions matching TRBD1. Specimen: PBMCs or a T cell subset sorted from them (not recorded which). CDR3 DNA sequence: TGTGCCAGTTCGACAGGGGCTTTAGAGACCCAGTACTTC. Translating it yields CASSTGALETQYF.